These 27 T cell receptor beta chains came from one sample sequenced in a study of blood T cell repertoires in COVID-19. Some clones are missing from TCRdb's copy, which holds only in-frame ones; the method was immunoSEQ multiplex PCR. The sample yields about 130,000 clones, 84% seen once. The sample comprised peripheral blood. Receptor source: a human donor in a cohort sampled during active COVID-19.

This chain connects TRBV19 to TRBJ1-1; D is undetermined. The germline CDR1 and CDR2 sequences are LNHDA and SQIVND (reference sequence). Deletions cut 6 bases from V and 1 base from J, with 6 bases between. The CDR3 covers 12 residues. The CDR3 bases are TGTGCCAGTAGGTACTCGAACACTGAAGCTTTCTTT. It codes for CASRYSNTEAFF.

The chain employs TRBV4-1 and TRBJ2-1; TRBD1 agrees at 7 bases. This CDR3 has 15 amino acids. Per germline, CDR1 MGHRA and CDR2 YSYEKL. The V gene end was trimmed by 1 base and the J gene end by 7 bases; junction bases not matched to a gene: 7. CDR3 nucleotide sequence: TGCGCCAGCAGCCAAGGGGACAGCTACTATAATGAGCAGTTCTTC. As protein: CASSQGDSYYNEQFF.

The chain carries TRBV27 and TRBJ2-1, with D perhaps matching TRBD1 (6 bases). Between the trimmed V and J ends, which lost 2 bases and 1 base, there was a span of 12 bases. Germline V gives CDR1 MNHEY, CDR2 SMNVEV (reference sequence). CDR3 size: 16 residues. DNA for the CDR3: TGTGCCAGCAGTTTAACAGGGTTAGGTTCCTACAATGAGCAGTTCTTC. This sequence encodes CASSLTGLGSYNEQFF.

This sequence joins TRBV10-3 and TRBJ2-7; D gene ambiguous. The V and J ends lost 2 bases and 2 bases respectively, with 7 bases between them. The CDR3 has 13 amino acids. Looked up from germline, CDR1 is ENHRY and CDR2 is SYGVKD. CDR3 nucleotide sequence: TGTGCCATCAGTGAGGCAGGCGCCTACGAGCAGTACTTC. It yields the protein CAISEAGAYEQYF.

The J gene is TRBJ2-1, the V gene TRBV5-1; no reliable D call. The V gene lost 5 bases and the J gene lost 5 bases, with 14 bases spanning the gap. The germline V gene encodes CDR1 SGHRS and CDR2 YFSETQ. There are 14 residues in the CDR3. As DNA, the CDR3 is TGCGCCAGCAGGCCGCAGGCATCTAACAATGAGCAGTTCTTC. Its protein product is CASRPQASNNEQFF.

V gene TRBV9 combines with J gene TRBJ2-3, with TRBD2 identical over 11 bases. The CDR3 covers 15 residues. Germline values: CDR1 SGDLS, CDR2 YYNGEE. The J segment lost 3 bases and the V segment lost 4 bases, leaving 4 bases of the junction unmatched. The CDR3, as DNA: TGTGCCAGCAGCACCCTAGCGGGGGGAACAGATACGCAGTATTTT. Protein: CASSTLAGGTDTQYF.

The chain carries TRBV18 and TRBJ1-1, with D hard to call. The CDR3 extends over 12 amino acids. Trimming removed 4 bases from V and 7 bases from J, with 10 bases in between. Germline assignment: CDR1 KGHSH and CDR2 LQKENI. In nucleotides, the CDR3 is TGTGCCAGCTCACTAGCGTCCCTTGAAGCTTTCTTT. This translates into CASSLASLEAFF.

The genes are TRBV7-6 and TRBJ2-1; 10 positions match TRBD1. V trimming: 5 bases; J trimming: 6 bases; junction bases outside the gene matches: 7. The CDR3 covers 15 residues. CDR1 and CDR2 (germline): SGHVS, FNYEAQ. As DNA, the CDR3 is TGTGCCAGCAGCCCCGGACAGGGGGTGGGCAATGAGCAGTTCTTC. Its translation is CASSPGQGVGNEQFF.

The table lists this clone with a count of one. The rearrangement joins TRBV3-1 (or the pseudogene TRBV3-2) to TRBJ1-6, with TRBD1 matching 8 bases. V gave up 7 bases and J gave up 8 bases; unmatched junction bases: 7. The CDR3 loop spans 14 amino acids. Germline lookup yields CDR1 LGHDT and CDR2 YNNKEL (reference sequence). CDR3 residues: CASTQRDRHSPLHF. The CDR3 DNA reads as TGTGCCAGCACCCAGCGGGACAGGCATTCACCCCTCCACTTT.

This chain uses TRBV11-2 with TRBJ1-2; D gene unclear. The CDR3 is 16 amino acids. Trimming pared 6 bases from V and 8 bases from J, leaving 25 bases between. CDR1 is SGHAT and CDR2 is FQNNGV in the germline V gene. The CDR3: CASSFWAGGLPKGYTF. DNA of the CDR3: TGTGCCAGCAGTTTCTGGGCAGGCGGGCTTCCGAAGGGCTACACCTTC.

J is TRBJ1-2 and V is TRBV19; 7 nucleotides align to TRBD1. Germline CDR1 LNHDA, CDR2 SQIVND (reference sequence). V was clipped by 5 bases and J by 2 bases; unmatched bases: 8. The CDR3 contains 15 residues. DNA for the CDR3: TGTGCCAGTAGTCCCTTGACAGGGACCAACTATGGCTACACCTTC. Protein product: CASSPLTGTNYGYTF.

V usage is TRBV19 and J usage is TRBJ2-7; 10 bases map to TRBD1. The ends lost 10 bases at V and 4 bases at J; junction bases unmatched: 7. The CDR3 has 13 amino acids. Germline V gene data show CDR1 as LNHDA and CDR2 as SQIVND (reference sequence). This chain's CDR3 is CATGGDRGYEQYF. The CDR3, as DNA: TGTGCCACAGGGGGGGACAGGGGTTACGAGCAGTACTTC.

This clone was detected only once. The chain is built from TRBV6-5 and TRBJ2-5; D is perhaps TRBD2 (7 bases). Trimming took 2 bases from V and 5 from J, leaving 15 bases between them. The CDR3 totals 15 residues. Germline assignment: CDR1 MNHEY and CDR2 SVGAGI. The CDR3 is CASSYGGGPRETQYF. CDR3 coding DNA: TGTGCCAGCAGTTACGGGGGGGGGCCACGGGAGACCCAGTACTTC.

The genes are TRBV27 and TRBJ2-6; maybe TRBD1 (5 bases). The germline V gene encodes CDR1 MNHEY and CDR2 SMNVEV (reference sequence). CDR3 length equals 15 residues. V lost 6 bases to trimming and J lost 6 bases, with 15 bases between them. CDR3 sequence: CASSPRGREANVLTF. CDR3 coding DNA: TGTGCCAGCAGCCCTAGGGGTCGAGAGGCCAACGTCCTGACTTTC.

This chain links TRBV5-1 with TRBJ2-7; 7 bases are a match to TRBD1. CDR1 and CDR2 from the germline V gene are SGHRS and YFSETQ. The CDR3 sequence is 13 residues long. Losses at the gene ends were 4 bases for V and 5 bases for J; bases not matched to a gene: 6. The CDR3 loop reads CASSRRQGDEQYF. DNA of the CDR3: TGCGCCAGCAGCCGCAGACAGGGAGACGAGCAGTACTTC.

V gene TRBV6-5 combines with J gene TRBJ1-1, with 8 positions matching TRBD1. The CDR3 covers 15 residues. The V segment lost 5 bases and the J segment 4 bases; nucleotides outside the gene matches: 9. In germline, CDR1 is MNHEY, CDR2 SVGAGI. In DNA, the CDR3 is TGTGCCAGCAGTCCAGGACAGGGAAGGTTCACTGAAGCTTTCTTT. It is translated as CASSPGQGRFTEAFF.

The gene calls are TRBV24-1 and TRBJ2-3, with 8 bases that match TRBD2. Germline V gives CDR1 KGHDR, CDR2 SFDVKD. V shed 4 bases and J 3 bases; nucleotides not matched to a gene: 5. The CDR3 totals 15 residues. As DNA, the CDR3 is TGTGCCACCAGTGACGCTAGCGGGTTTACAGATACGCAGTATTTT. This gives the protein CATSDASGFTDTQYF.

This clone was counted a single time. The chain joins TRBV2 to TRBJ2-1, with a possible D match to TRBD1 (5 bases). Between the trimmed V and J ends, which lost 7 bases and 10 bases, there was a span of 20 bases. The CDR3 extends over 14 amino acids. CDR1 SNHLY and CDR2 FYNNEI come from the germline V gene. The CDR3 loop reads CASISPPGRGEQFF. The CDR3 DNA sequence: TGTGCCAGCATCTCACCTCCAGGGCGTGGAGAGCAGTTCTTC.

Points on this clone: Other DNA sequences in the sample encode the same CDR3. CDR3 residues: CASSLDGGGYEQYF. The CDR3 DNA reads TGCGCCAGCAGCTTGGACGGGGGGGGCTACGAGCAGTACTTC. The chain employs TRBV5-1 and TRBJ2-7, with 8 bases that match TRBD2. This CDR3 has 14 amino acids. Trimming cost V 0 bases and J 3 bases; bases outside gene matches: 2. Germline CDR1 and CDR2: SGHRS and YFSETQ.

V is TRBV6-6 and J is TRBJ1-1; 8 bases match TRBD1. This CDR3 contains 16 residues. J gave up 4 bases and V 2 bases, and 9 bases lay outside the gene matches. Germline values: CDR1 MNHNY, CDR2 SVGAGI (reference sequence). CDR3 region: CASSYPDREIGTEAFF. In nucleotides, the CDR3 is TGTGCCAGCAGTTACCCGGACAGGGAGATTGGCACTGAAGCTTTCTTT.

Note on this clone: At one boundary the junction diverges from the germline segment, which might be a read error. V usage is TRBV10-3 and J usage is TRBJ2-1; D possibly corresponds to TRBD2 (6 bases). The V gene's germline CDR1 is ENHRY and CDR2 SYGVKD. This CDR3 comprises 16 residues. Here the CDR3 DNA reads TGTGCCATCAGTGGATCTCGGGAGAGCAACTACGATGAGCAGTTCTTC. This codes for CAISGSRESNYDEQFF.

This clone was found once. CDR3 protein: CSASPKGLEYF. As DNA, the CDR3 is TGCAGTGCTAGTCCGAAGGGGTTGGAGTACTTC. The chain carries TRBV20-1 and TRBJ2-5; possibly TRBD1 for D (5 bases). Trimming took 3 bases from V and 12 from J, leaving 14 bases between them. The CDR3 runs 11 residues. Germline V gene data show CDR1 as DFQATT and CDR2 as SNEGSKA (reference sequence).

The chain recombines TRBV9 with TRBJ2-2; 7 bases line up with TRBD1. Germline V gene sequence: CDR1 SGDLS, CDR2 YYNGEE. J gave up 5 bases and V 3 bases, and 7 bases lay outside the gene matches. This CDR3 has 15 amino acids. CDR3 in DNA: TGTGCCAGCAGCGCGGGACAGTCGGGTACCGGGGAGCTGTTTTTT. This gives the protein CASSAGQSGTGELFF.

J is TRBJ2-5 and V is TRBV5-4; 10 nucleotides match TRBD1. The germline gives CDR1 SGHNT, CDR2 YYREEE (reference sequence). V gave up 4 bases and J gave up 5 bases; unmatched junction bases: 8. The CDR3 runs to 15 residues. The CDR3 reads CASSGDRGLYETQYF. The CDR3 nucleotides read TGTGCCAGCAGCGGGGACAGGGGACTTTACGAGACCCAGTACTTC.

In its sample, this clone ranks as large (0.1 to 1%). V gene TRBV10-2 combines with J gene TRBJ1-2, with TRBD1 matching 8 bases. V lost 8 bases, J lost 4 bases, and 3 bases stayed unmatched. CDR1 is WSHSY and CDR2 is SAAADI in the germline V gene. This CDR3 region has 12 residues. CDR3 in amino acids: CASGQGGYGYTF. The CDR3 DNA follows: TGCGCCAGCGGACAGGGAGGCTATGGCTACACCTTC.

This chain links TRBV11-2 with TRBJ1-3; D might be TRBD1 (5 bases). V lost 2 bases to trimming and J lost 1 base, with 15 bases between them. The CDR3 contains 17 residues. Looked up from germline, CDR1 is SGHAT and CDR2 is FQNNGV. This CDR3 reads CASSLFHQGLSGNTIYF. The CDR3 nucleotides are TGTGCCAGCAGCTTATTTCACCAGGGACTGTCTGGAAACACCATATATTTT.

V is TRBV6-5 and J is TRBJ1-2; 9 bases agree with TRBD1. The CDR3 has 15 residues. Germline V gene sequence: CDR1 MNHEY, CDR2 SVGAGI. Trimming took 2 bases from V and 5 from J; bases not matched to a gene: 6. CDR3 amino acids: CASSYDQTGGYGYTF. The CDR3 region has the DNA TGTGCCAGCAGTTACGACCAGACAGGGGGATATGGCTACACCTTC.